This T cell receptor beta chain came from a study of fetal regulatory T cell absence and autoimmunity. Study-level points and caveats: Pancreas and cord blood did not differ much in TRB family usage. Pancreas TCRs were oligoclonally enriched versus cord blood, some clones over 85-fold.

CDR1 and CDR2 from the germline V gene are LNHNV and YYDKDF (reference sequence). V dropped 0 bases and J dropped 1 base, with 6 bases sitting between them. This CDR3 has 14 amino acids. The assay was run at survey level. Data came from immunoSEQ multiplex PCR; TCRdb stores just in-frame clones and leaves some out. The sample includes approximately 49,000 clones, roughly four fifths of them seen just once. On this clone itself: No antigen is known for it.

The TCR originated in a newborn boy with IPEX syndrome. The sample comprised cord blood. This chain links TRBV15 with TRBJ1-1, with no clear D. CDR3 sequence reads: CATSRDHENTEAFF. The CDR3 nucleotides read TGTGCCACCAGCAGAGATCACGAGAACACTGAAGCTTTCTTT.